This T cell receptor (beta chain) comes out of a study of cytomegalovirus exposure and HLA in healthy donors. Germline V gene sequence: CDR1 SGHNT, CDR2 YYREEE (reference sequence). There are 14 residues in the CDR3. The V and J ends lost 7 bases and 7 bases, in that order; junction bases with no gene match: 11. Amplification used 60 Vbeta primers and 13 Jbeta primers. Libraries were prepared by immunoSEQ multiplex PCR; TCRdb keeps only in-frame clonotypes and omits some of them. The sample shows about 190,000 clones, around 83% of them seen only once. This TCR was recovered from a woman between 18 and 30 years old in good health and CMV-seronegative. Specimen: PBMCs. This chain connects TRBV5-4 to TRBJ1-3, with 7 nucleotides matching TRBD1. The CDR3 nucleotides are TGTGCCAGCTACTACTGGGACAGAGGGAACACCATATATTTT. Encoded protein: CASYYWDRGNTIYF.